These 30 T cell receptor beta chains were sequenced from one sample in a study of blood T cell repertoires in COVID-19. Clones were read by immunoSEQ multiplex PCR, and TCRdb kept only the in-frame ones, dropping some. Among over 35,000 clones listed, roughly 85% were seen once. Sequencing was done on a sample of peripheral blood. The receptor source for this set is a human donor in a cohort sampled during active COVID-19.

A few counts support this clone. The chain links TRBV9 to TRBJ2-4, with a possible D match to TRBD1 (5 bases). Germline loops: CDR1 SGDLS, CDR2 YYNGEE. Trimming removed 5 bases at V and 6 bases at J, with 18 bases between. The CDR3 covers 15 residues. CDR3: CASSKETRVGNIQYF. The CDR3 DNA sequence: TGTGCCAGCAGTAAAGAGACCAGGGTGGGAAACATTCAGTACTTC. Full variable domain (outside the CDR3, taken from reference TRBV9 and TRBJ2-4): DSGVTQTPKHLITATGQRVTLRCSPRSGDLSVYWYQQSLDQGLQFLIQYYNGEERAKGNILERFSAQQFPDLHSELNLSSLELGDSALYFCASSKETRVGNIQYFGAGTRLSVL.

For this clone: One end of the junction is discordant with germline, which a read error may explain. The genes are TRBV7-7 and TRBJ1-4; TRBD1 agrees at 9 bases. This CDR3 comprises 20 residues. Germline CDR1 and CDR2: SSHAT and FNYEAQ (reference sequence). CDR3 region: CASSLARSNRGRGSGEKLFF. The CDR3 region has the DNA TGTGCTAGCAGCTTAGCCCGAAGTAACAGGGGGCGAGGCTCGGGAGAAAAACTGTTTTTT.

In DNA, the CDR3 is TGTGCCAGCTCACCCCGAGGAGGTGACGGGTCACCCCTCCACTTT. Translated, it gives CASSPRGGDGSPLHF. The rearrangement uses TRBV18 and TRBJ1-6; D gene uncertain. Germline-derived CDR1 and CDR2 are KGHSH and LQKENI. CDR3 size: 15 residues. V dropped 3 bases and J dropped 10 bases, with 16 bases sitting between them.

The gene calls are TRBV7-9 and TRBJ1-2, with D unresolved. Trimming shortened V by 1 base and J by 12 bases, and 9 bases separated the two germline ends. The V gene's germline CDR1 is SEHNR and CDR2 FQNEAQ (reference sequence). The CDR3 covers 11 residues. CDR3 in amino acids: CASSLGGYNTF. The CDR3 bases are TGTGCCAGCAGCTTAGGAGGGTACAACACCTTC.

The DNA of the CDR3 is TGTGCCAGCAGCCAAGACCAGGGATTGAACACTGAAGCTTTCTTT. Its protein product is CASSQDQGLNTEAFF. V is TRBV4-2 and J is TRBJ1-1; a possible D gene is TRBD1 (5 bases). The length of the CDR3 is 15 residues. V was clipped by 0 bases and J by 0 bases, with 8 bases between them. From germline, CDR1 is LGHNA and CDR2 YNFKEQ.

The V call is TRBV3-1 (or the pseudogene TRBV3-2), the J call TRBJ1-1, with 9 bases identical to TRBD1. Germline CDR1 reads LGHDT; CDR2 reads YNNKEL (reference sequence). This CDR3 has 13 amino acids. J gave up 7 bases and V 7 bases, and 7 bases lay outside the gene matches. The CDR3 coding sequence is TGTGCCAGCATCCCCGGGACAGGGAGTGAAGCTTTCTTT. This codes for CASIPGTGSEAFF.

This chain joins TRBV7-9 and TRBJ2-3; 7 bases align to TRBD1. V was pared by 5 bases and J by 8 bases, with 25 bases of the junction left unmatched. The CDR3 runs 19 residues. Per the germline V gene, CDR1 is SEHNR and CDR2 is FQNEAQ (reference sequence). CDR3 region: CASSPSVDRERVMRGTQYF. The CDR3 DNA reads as TGTGCCAGCAGCCCATCGGTTGACAGGGAACGAGTGATGAGAGGTACGCAGTATTTT.

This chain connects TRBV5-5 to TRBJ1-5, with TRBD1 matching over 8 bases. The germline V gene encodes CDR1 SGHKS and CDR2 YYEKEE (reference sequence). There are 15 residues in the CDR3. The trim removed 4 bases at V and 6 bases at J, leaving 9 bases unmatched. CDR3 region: CASSPTGAPGQPQHF. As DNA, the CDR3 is TGTGCCAGCAGCCCGACAGGGGCGCCGGGTCAGCCCCAGCATTTT.

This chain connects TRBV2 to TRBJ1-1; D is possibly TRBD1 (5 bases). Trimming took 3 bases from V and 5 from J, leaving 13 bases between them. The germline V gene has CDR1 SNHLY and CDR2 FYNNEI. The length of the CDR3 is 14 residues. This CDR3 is CASSEGGSKTEAFF. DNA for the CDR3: TGTGCCAGCAGTGAGGGGGGTTCCAAAACTGAAGCTTTCTTT.

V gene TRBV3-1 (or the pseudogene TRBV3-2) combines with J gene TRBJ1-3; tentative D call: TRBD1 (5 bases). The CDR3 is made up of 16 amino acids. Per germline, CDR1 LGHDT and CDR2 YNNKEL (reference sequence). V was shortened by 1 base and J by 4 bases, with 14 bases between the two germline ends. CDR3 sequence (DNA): TGTGCCAGCAGCCAAGTCGGGAGGACAAACGGAAACACCATATATTTT. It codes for CASSQVGRTNGNTIYF.

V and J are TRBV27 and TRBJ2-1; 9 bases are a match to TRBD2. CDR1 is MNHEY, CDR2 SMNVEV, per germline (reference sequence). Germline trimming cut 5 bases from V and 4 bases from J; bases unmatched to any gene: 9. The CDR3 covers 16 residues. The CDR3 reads CASSLLSGGLYNEQFF. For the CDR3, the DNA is TGTGCCAGCAGTCTTCTTAGCGGGGGCCTGTACAATGAGCAGTTCTTC.

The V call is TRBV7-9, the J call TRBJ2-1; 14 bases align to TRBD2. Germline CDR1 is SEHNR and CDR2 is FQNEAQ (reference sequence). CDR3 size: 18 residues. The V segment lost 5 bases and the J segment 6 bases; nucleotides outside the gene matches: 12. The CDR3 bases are TGTGCCAGCAGCCCCCCCTTTCGACTAGCGGGAGGGCTCAATGAGCAGTTCTTC. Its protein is CASSPPFRLAGGLNEQFF.

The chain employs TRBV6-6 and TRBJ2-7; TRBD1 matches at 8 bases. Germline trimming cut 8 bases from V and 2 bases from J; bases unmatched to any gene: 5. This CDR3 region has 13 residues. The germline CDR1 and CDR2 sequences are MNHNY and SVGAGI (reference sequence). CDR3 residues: CASGRGLPYEQYF. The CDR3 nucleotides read TGTGCCAGCGGCAGGGGGCTCCCCTACGAGCAGTACTTC.

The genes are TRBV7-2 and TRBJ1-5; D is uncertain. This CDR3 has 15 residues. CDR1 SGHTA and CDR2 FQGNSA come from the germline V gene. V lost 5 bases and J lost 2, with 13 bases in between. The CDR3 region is CASSPGSARNQPQHF. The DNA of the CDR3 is TGTGCCAGCAGCCCCGGGTCGGCACGCAATCAGCCCCAGCATTTT.

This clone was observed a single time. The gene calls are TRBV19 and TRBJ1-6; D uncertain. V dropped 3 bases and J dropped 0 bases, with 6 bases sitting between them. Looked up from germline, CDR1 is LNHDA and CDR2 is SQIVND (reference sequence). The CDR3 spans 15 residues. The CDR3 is CASSIGNSYNSPLHF. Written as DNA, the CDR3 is TGTGCCAGTAGTATCGGGAACTCCTATAATTCACCCCTCCACTTT.

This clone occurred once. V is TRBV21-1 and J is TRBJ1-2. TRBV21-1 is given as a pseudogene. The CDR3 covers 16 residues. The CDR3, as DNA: TGTGCCAGCAGCAAAGAAAATCTGCCCCCCGGGGGTGGCTACACCTTC. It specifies CASSKENLPPGGGYTF.

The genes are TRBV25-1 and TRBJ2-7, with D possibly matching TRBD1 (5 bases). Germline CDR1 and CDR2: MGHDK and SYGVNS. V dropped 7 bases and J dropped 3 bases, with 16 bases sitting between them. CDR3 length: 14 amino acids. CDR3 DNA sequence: TGTGCCAGCAACCCTTCAGGGTTATACTACGAGCAGTACTTC. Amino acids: CASNPSGLYYEQYF.

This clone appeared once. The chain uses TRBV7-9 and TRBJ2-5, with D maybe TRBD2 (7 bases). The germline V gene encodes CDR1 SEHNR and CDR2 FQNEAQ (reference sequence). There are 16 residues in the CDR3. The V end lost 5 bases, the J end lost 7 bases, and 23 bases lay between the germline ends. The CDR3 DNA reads TGTGCCAGCAGCCGTGCGGGGGCAATGAACGCTGGGACCCAGTACTTC. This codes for CASSRAGAMNAGTQYF. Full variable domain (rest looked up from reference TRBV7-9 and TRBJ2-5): DTGVSQNPRHKITKRGQNVTFRCDPISEHNRLYWYRQTLGQGPEFLTYFQNEAQLEKSRLLSDRFSAERPKGSFSTLEIQRTEQGDSAMYLCASSRAGAMNAGTQYFGPGTRLLVL.

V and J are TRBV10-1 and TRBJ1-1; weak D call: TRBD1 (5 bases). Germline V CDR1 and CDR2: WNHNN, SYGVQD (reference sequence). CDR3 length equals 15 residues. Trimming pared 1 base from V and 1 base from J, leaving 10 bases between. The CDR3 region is CASSEFTGGNTEAFF. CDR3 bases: TGCGCCAGCAGTGAGTTCACAGGCGGGAACACTGAAGCTTTCTTT.

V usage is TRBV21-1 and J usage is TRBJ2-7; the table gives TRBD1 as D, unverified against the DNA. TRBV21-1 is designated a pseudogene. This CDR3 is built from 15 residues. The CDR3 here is CASSKVQARGYEQYF. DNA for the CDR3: TGTGCCAGCAGCAAAGTACAGGCCAGAGGATACGAGCAGTACTTC.

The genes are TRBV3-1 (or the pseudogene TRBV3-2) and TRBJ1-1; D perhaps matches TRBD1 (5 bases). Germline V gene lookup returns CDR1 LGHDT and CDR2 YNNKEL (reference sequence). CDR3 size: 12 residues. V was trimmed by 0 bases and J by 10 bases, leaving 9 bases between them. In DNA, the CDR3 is TGTGCCAGCAGCCAAGATGTCAGGGCAGCTTTCTTT. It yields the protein CASSQDVRAAFF.

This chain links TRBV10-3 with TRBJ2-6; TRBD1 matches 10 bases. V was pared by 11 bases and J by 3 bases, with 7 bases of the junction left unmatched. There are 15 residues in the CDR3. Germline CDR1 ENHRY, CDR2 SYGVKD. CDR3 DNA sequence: TGTGCCGCTGGACAGGGGGGGCATGGGGCCAACGTCCTGACTTTC. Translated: CAAGQGGHGANVLTF.

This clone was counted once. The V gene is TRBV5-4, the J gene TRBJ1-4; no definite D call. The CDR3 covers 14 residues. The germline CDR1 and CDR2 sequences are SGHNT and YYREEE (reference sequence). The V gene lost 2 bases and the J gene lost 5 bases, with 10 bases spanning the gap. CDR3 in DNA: TGTGCCAGCAGCTTACAGAACTCGAATGAAAAACTGTTTTTT. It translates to CASSLQNSNEKLFF.

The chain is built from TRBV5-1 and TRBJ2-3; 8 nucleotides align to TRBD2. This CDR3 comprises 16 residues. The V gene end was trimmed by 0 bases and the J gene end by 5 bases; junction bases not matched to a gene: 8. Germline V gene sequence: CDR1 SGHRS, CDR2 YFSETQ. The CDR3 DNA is TGCGCCAGCAGCTTGGGGGAGCGGGGGCCGGGAGATACGCAGTATTTT. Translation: CASSLGERGPGDTQYF.

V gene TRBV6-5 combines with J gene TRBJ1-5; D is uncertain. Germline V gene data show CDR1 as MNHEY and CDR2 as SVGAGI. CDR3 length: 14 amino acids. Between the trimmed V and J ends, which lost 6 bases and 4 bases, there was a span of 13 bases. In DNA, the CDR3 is TGTGCCAGCAGGGAGGGCGTCACGAATCAGCCCCAGCATTTT. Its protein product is CASREGVTNQPQHF.

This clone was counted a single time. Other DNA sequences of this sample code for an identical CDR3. Written as DNA, the CDR3 is TGTGCCAGCAGCTTAGCCCGAGGCGGGGAGACCCAGTACTTC. Encoded protein: CASSLARGGETQYF. V usage is TRBV7-2 and J usage is TRBJ2-5; D possibly corresponds to TRBD2 (5 bases). CDR1 is SGHTA, CDR2 FQGNSA, per germline. V was trimmed by 0 bases and J by 5 bases, leaving 10 bases between them. The CDR3 has 14 amino acids.

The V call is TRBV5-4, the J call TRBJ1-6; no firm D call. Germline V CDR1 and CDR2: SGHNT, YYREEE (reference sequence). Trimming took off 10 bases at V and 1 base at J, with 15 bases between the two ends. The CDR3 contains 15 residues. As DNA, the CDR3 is TGTGCCGTTCGGGGTGAGGGTTCCTATAATTCACCCCTCCACTTT. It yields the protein CAVRGEGSYNSPLHF.

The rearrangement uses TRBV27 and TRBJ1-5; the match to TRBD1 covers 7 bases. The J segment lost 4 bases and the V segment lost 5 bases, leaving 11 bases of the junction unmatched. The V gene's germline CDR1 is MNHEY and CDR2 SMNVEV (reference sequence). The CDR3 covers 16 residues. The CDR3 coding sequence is TGTGCCAGCAGTCCGACCTCGGGACAGACAAATCAGCCCCAGCATTTT. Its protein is CASSPTSGQTNQPQHF.

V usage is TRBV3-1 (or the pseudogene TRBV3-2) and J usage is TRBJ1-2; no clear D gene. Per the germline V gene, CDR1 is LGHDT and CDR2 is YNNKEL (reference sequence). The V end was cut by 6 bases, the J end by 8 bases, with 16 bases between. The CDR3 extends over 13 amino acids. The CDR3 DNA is TGTGCCAGCAGAAACGTTGGGGAGTTGGGCTACACCTTC. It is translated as CASRNVGELGYTF.

Here the CDR3 DNA reads TGTGCCAGTCGAGGGACTAGCGGGGGAGAAGAGACCCAGTACTTC. It is translated as CASRGTSGGEETQYF. This chain connects TRBV18 to TRBJ2-5, with 14 bases aligning to TRBD2. This CDR3 has 15 residues. Germline assignment: CDR1 KGHSH and CDR2 LQKENI. V shed 9 bases and J 3 bases; nucleotides not matched to a gene: 6. Supplemented by reference TRBV18 and TRBJ2-5, the full variable domain reads NAGVMQNPRHLVRRRGQEARLRCSPMKGHSHVYWYRQLPEEGLKFMVYLQKENIIDESGMPKERFSAEFPKEGPSILRIQQVVRGDSAAYFCASRGTSGGEETQYFGPGTRLLVL.